The clone carrying this TCR beta chain was detected many times. The sample belongs to a study of T cells in Graves' hyperthyroidism and ophthalmopathy. The investigators amplified TCR beta CDR3 regions from RNA transcripts. First-round RT-PCR with HTBI primers amplified the TCR CDR3 region. TCRdb re-analysed the multiplex PCR reads in MiXCR, keeping a single row per CDR3 protein. Of about 260,000 distinct CDR3 sequences listed, about 20% were seen once; the top ten hold under 65%. V lost 6 bases and J lost 1, with 12 bases in between. Germline V CDR1 and CDR2: SGHAT, FQNNGV. This CDR3 has 14 residues. This sequence joins TRBV11-2 and TRBJ1-1; D uncertain. The sequenced material came from blood. The clonotype was recovered from a man in his thirties or forties with Graves' ophthalmopathy. The CDR3 region is CASSQNAGNTEAFF. In DNA form, the CDR3 reads TGTGCCAGCAGTCAAAATGCAGGGAACACTGAAGCTTTCTTT. Filled out from reference TRBV11-2 and TRBJ1-1, the complete variable domain reads EAGVAQSPRYKIIEKRQSVAFWCNPISGHATLYWYQQILGQGPKLLIQFQNNGVVDDSQLPKDRFSAERLKGVDSTLKIQPAKLEDSAVYLCASSQNAGNTEAFFGQGTRLTVV.